The clone carrying this T cell receptor beta chain was seen a handful of times. Assay: immunoSEQ multiplex PCR; the TCRdb copy retains only in-frame clones and omits some. The sample has under 150,000 clones, about 88% seen once. This entry comes from a study of blood T cell repertoires in COVID-19. The length of the CDR3 is 13 residues. V shed 6 bases and J shed 5 bases, with 13 bases lying between them. Germline-derived CDR1 and CDR2 are MNHEY and SVGAGI. The chain is built from TRBV6-5 and TRBJ1-1; D uncertain. The sample consisted of peripheral blood. The source of this sequence is a man in his forties with acute or convalescent COVID-19. The CDR3 sequence is CASSVGGWTEAFF. CDR3 bases: TGTGCCAGCAGCGTGGGAGGTTGGACTGAAGCTTTCTTT.